Only a few counts were recorded for the clone carrying this T cell receptor beta chain. Its matching antigen is unknown. These data originate in a study of beta chain features in type 1 diabetes. Study outcomes and limitations: PCR could preferentially amplify shorter templates, alike in patients and controls.

Expressed TCRB transcripts were sequenced because the entire RNA isolate underwent reverse transcription. TCRdb's table, derived via immunoSEQ multiplex PCR, lists solely in-frame clones and lacks some. This table has 150,000 or so clones, about 50% appearing once. The sequenced sample was Tregs from blood. This sequence was found in a man aged 18-30 years in good health.

The CDR3 DNA reads as TGCGCCAGCAGTCAATCGTTGGGCAGAGAAGAGACCCAGTACTTC. This gives the protein CASSQSLGREETQYF. V and J are TRBV23-1 and TRBJ2-5; no clear D. TRBV23-1 is treated as an ORF (open reading frame) with a function not yet certain. Trimming removed 0 bases from V and 3 bases from J, with 11 bases in between. The CDR3 covers 15 residues.